Shown below are 2 T cell receptor beta chains from a single sample sequenced in a study of T cell repertoires in cytomegalovirus infection. No antigen has been identified for these receptors. TCRdb fed the reads into MiXCR, producing one record per CDR3 protein. The table has fewer than 1,000,000 distinct CDR3 sequences, roughly a third seen once. The specimen comprised cultured CD8+ T cells from PBMCs, sampled from culture after CMV antigen stimulation. The source of these receptors is a human donor in good health (CMV status not recorded). Some clones in this sample may be carry-over from other donors' samples.

The rearrangement joins TRBV7-2 to TRBJ1-6, with D uncertain. The CDR3 spans 11 residues. Deletions cut 2 bases from V and 14 bases from J, with 7 bases between. Germline CDR1 and CDR2: SGHTA and FQGNSA. As DNA, the CDR3 is TGTGCCAGCAGCTTAAGTAGCTCCCTCCACTTT. Translating gives CASSLSSSLHF.

This chain uses TRBV12-3 or TRBV12-4 with TRBJ1-1; the D gene is possibly TRBD1 (6 bases). The CDR3 length is 10 residues. V was cut by 8 bases and J by 6 bases, with 7 bases left in between. The CDR3 DNA is TGTGCCAGCGCAGGGGCTGAAGCTTTCTTT. Translated: CASAGAEAFF.